This T cell receptor beta chain appears in the sequencing data of a study of T-cell memory formation after mild COVID-19. The overall study: Largely, TCR clusters stayed within a single donor.

As for this clonotype: Its antigen is not known.

TCRdb re-called the 5' RACE reads with MiXCR, one entry per CDR3 protein. This sample has about 350,000 distinct CDR3 sequences, with 28% found just once. The CDR3 spans 13 residues. Germline-derived CDR1 and CDR2 are KGHDR and SFDVKD. Trimming removed 7 bases at V and 10 bases at J, with 16 bases between. General observations from the study: A balance of CD4 and CD8 characterized clones contracting day 15 to 85, whereas later expanders leaned CD4+. Pre-infection memory held some responding clones, suggesting pre-existing cross-reactive T cells responded. CD4+ contracting clones were mainly CM and EM; CD8+ ones, EMRA.

The clonotype comes from an adult woman who had mild COVID-19 (a few samples of this study predate the infection). Cell type and time point are not known. The rearrangement links TRBV24-1 to TRBJ2-1; TRBD2 is a possible D gene (7 bases). Sequencing was carried out using PBMCs or a T cell subset sorted from them (not recorded which). The DNA for the CDR3 is TGTGCCACCAGGGCAGGCGGGGGCAAGGAGCAGTTCTTC. Translating it yields CATRAGGGKEQFF.